This TCR beta chain was identified during a study of shared clonotypes between healthy human individuals. Sequencing was performed with immunoSEQ multiplex PCR; in TCRdb, only in-frame clones are kept and a portion is missing. The sample has some 1,100,000 clones; 75% to 80% are singletons. This CDR3 has 15 residues. Germline values: CDR1 SNHLY, CDR2 FYNNEI. Trimming removed 5 bases at V and 3 bases at J, with 16 bases between. The TCR originated in a man between 18 and 35 years old in good health. Some clones in this sample may be carry-over from other donors' samples. V usage is TRBV2 and J usage is TRBJ1-1, with D unclear. Input material: memory CD4+ T cells from PBMCs. The subset here: CD45RA-negative fraction. CDR3 region: CASSRSGRSDTEAFF. DNA of the CDR3: TGTGCCAGCAGTCGAAGCGGGAGGTCGGACACTGAAGCTTTCTTT.